The source of this T cell receptor beta chain is a study of blood T cell repertoires in COVID-19. Study-level information: COVID-19 samples from acute and convalescent phases originated in the United States, Italy and Spain.

The V and J ends lost 6 bases and 10 bases respectively, with 16 bases between them. This CDR3 region has 13 residues. The germline V gene has CDR1 MNHEY and CDR2 SVGAGI. Under the authors' procedure: For nucleated cells, counts were estimated from reference gene primer amplification. Using immunoSEQ multiplex PCR, the repertoire was profiled, and TCRdb retains in-frame clones only, with some absent. The V and J calls and clone size are taken from that table; D and trimming were inferred from the DNA. The repertoire consists of 45,000 or so clones, with approximately 81% occurring once and the leading ten covering about 4%.

The source material was peripheral blood. The origin of this receptor is a woman aged 70 to 79 with acute or convalescent COVID-19. V and J are TRBV6-5 and TRBJ1-5; no clear D gene. In DNA form, the CDR3 reads TGTGCCAGCAGCTACAGCCTACGGGAACCCCAGCATTTT. Translated, it gives CASSYSLREPQHF.